This T cell receptor beta chain was observed in a study of T-cell reconstitution after alpha-beta-depleted transplantation in children (dated by TCRdb to about 2016). About the full investigation: T-cell immune reconstitution after TCRalphabeta/CD19-depleted allogeneic hematopoietic cell transplantation in children was quantitatively tracked in the study by means of TCR repertoire profiling.

Library method: PCR. The instrument was an Illumina HiSeq 2500. TCR libraries were prepared with molecular barcoding, using unique molecular identifiers to normalize TCRbeta repertoire quantification. In TCRdb, the public reads were trimmed at Q25 with fastp and aligned with MiXCR, with productive beta chains retained. Duplicate CDR3 protein sequences are folded into a single record with the most common DNA and genes. Recorded for this sample are 210,000 or so distinct CDR3 sequences; roughly 9% of them occurred a single time. Together, the top ten hold approximately 5.9% of the sample. The V and J ends are trimmed by 5 bases and 0 bases, leaving 16 bases between them. CDR1 is given as LNHDA and CDR2 as SQIVND, both from the germline V gene (reference sequence). There are 16 amino acids in the CDR3, from cysteine to phenylalanine inclusive. Only CDR3 DNA is held: 48 bases, read in frame from base 1.

This clonotype has ten or more counts. Its binding antigen is unknown. No base quality information exists; no much larger clone differs at one position. The source of this sequence is a human donor who donated a stem cell graft to a child with acute lymphoblastic leukemia. Rearrangement joined TRBV19 to TRBJ1-1; a tentative D match to TRBD1 spans 6 bases. This sample comprised PBMCs from the stem cell graft donor, obtained from the stem cell graft. Here the CDR3 is given as CASSFGQLNMNTEAFF. The DNA sequence is given as TGTGCCAGTAGTTTTGGACAGTTAAACATGAACACTGAAGCTTTCTTT. The full variable domain, completed from the reference TRBV19 and TRBJ1-1 proteins outside the CDR3, reads DGGITQSPKYLFRKEGQNVTLSCEQNLNHDAMYWYRQDPGQGLRLIYYSQIVNDFQKGDIAEGYSVSREKKESFPLTVTSAQKNPTAFYLCASSFGQLNMNTEAFFGQGTRLTVV.